This T cell receptor (beta chain) emerged from a study of blood T cell repertoires in COVID-19. Germline assignment: CDR1 MNHEY and CDR2 SVGAGI. The V and J ends lost 6 bases and 8 bases respectively, with 13 bases between them. The CDR3 consists of 12 residues. Produced via immunoSEQ multiplex PCR; TCRdb's table is partial and in-frame only. The sample contains about 250,000 clones, 65% to 90% of which appear only once. This clonotype was sampled from a man aged 35 to 55 who had recovered from COVID-19. The V call is TRBV6-5, the J call TRBJ1-2; TRBD1 is a possible D gene (5 bases). Input material: PBMCs or T cells enriched from blood (not recorded which). The CDR3 DNA sequence: TGTGCCAGCAGCGGGACTCAAGAGGGCTACACCTTC. Amino acids: CASSGTQEGYTF.